What follows is one T cell receptor beta chain and its context. This clone is a singleton in its sample. The antigen it binds to is not known. No base quality information exists; no much larger clone differs at one position. Healthy HIV-negative adults with no recently reported acute infections or vaccinations were included as donors. Every donor was a Caucasian adult residing in Nashville, Tennessee, USA. CD4+ T cells were enriched through magnetic negative selection, after which naive cells were positively selected on CD45RA and the remaining negative fraction served as the memory subset. Blood was collected by leukapheresis, and PBMCs were isolated by Ficoll-Histopaque density gradient centrifugation and then cryopreserved in liquid nitrogen vapor phase. Analytical flow cytometry was used to check the purity and quantity of every magnetically sorted T cell population. Genomic DNA was isolated from each sorted fraction and quantified by UV absorbance on a Nanodrop 2000c.

This entry is derived from a study of shared clonotypes between healthy human individuals (dated by TCRdb to 2019 to 2021). Concerning the study at large: The cohort comprised a couple of women and a few men aged 18 to 49 years. For each donor, three plates each were used for CD4 naive and CD4 memory, two plates were used for CD8 naive, and one plate was used for CD8 memory. To estimate repertoire size and how much clonotype sharing occurs between individuals, the study deeply sequenced the blood TCR repertoires of several healthy adults. To increase sequencing depth and limit assay-specific biases, different laboratories used diverse techniques to prepare libraries and sequence TCR repertoires. Each donor's leukapheresis produced roughly between roughly 0.94 and 9.5 billion PBMCs. On the study overall, not on this receptor specifically: Naive subsets generally had larger estimated clonotype richness than memory subsets. Even with the large sequencing depth, rarefaction of the sorted-subset datasets indicated that sequencing was incomplete. Clonotypes shared by all four sorted-subset donors showed higher generation probabilities than non-shared clonotypes. About 4.5% of naive CD4, roughly 3.5% of naive CD8, approximately 2.2% of memory CD4, and approximately 0.4% of memory CD8 clonotypes were shared across several donors. The small number of donors limited the genetic and exposure-history diversity represented. Pairwise subsampling indicated that sequencing depth was expected to affect the degree of clonotype sharing among donors. Only blood was sampled, and tissue TCR repertoires likely differ from those in blood.

TCR CDR3 regions were amplified from genomic DNA by multiplex PCR using the deep immunoSEQ assay. Genomic DNA extracted from each cell subset was distributed evenly over all wells of several immunoSEQ 96-well plates, and each plate served as one replicate. For sorted subsets, approximately 200 ng of genomic DNA, equivalent to 25,000 to 30,000 T cell genomes, went into each replicate PCR. The purified libraries were quantified using a Qubit 3.0 fluorometer, sized with a Bioanalyzer 2100, and then quantified again using the KAPA Library Quantification kit. Every immunoSEQ 96-well plate was sequenced on a separate single-read 150-cycle Illumina NextSeq 550 flow cell. On the authors' methods: Because the immunoSEQ output included only junctional sequences and no quality scores, the filtering could not be the same as the filtering used for full-length reads. To assign V/J genes and CDR3, sequences were annotated against IMGT germline references using PyIR, a Python wrapper for IgBLAST v1.9. Reads were filtered out if the reads had weak V/J assignments (E-value above 1e-6), no CDR3, stop codons, out-of-frame junctions, or ambiguous translated residues. V3J clonotypes were defined as sequences sharing the same inferred V gene, J gene, and CDR3 amino acid sequence. Percentage overlap between repertoires was calculated by dividing the number of shared unique clonotypes by the size of the smaller repertoire. RTK rarefaction, the Chao1 estimator, and Recon v2.1 estimates of unobserved clonotypes were used to assess repertoire richness. For all TCRbeta clonotypes obtained by the gDNA method from a handful of donors, generation probabilities were computed with OLGA. Entries here come from immuneACCESS through TCRdb and include only in-frame sequences with V and J called. Some clones fail to appear in such tables; in the studies checked, an unresolved V gene covers under half of the shortfall, and the cause of the remainder is unknown. The D gene and trimming were derived from the DNA, and the V and J assignments and clone size from that table. In all, the sample holds fewer than 850,000 clones, and 72% of those were seen once. The biggest ten clones account for 1.8% of the sample.

Taken from the germline V gene, the CDR1 and CDR2 loops are SGHRS and YFSETQ. Germline trimming: 8 bases from V, 5 bases from J; junction bases outside gene matches: 8. From the cysteine up to the phenylalanine, the CDR3 has a length of 14 residues. Only the CDR3 part of the read is kept: 42 bases, read in frame from the first base. The sequence joins TRBV5-1 to TRBJ2-7, and 12 bases in between align with TRBD2. The sequence came from a woman aged 25 to 39 in good health. Sequenced sample: memory CD4+ T cells sorted from blood. What this sample's cell subset or site label stands for: CD45RA-negative fraction. The CDR3 reads CASTRLAGVDEQYF. The DNA sequence is TGCGCCAGTACGCGACTAGCGGGAGTCGACGAGCAGTACTTC.